These 31 T cell receptor beta chains originate from one sample sequenced in a study of blood T cell repertoires in COVID-19. Assay used: immunoSEQ multiplex PCR; TCRdb lists only in-frame clones, some missing. Among some 80,000 clones listed, roughly 80% were seen once. Sequencing was done on a sample of peripheral blood. The source of these receptors is a woman between 40 and 50 years old with active or convalescent COVID-19.

The genes are TRBV7-9 and TRBJ2-2; D is possibly TRBD2 (6 bases). CDR3 length: 16 residues. V was trimmed by 0 bases and J by 5 bases, leaving 13 bases between them. Per germline, CDR1 SEHNR and CDR2 FQNEAQ (reference sequence). The chain's CDR3 is CASSLAIGGQTGELFF. For the CDR3, the DNA is TGTGCCAGCAGCTTAGCTATTGGAGGGCAAACCGGGGAGCTGTTTTTT.

This clone was detected only a few times. The rearrangement links TRBV18 to TRBJ2-3; TRBD2 aligns across 8 bases. Per germline, CDR1 KGHSH and CDR2 LQKENI. This CDR3 contains 14 residues. V was pared by 6 bases and J by 2 bases, with 4 bases of the junction left unmatched. The CDR3 is CASSIGLATDTQYF. DNA for the CDR3: TGTGCCAGCTCTATCGGACTAGCCACAGATACGCAGTATTTT.

V is TRBV7-2 and J is TRBJ1-3; the D is unclear. CDR1 is SGHTA, CDR2 FQGNSA, per germline. The CDR3 contains 15 residues. V was trimmed by 5 bases and J by 0 bases, leaving 11 bases between them. The CDR3 region is CASSLDPGSGNTIYF. The CDR3 DNA reads TGTGCCAGCAGCCTCGATCCGGGCTCTGGAAACACCATATATTTT.

This clone has just one count. The genes are TRBV7-2 and TRBJ2-2; 9 bases match TRBD2. The V segment lost 7 bases and the J segment 7 bases; nucleotides outside the gene matches: 13. The germline CDR1 and CDR2 sequences are SGHTA and FQGNSA. The CDR3 is made up of 16 amino acids. The CDR3 bases are TGTGCCAGCACGAACCGTGGCGGGGGGGCCTACGGGGAGCTGTTTTTT. It translates to CASTNRGGGAYGELFF.

V and J are TRBV4-3 and TRBJ2-5; TRBD1 agrees at 8 bases. The V segment lost 1 base and the J segment 7 bases; nucleotides outside the gene matches: 11. CDR1 is LGHNA, CDR2 YSLEER, per germline. CDR3 length equals 16 residues. CDR3 sequence (DNA): TGCGCCAGCAGCCAAGGAGTGGGGACAGGCCAGGGGACCCAGTACTTC. Amino acid sequence: CASSQGVGTGQGTQYF.

This chain joins TRBV7-3 and TRBJ2-1, with 9 nucleotides matching TRBD2. CDR1 and CDR2 (germline): SGHTA, FQGTGA. The CDR3 extends over 16 amino acids. Trimming at V came to 3 bases and at J to 5 bases, leaving 8 bases not matched to a gene. For the CDR3, the DNA is TGTGCCAGCAGCTTGACGGGACTAGCCTTGGACAATGAGCAGTTCTTC. Protein sequence: CASSLTGLALDNEQFF.

The J gene is TRBJ2-1, the V gene TRBV29-1; 10 bases fit TRBD2. The germline gives CDR1 SQVTM, CDR2 ANQGSEA. The CDR3 is made up of 14 amino acids. The V and J ends lost 7 bases and 0 bases, in that order; junction bases with no gene match: 3. CDR3 protein: CSGSGRHSYNEQFF. Written as DNA, the CDR3 is TGCAGCGGTAGCGGGAGGCACTCCTACAATGAGCAGTTCTTC.

This clone was detected once. The genes are TRBV28 and TRBJ2-7; 9 positions agree with TRBD1. V shed 2 bases, J shed 1 base, and the junction held 3 bases outside the gene matches. This CDR3 has 15 amino acids. Looked up from germline, CDR1 is MDHEN and CDR2 is SYDVKM. CDR3 sequence (DNA): TGTGCCAGCAGTTTAGGAGGACAGGGGTCCTACGAGCAGTACTTC. As protein: CASSLGGQGSYEQYF. Combining the CDR3 with reference TRBV28 and TRBJ2-7 gives the whole variable domain DVKVTQSSRYLVKRTGEKVFLECVQDMDHENMFWYRQDPGLGLRLIYFSYDVKMKEKGDIPEGYSVSREKKERFSLILESASTNQTSMYLCASSLGGQGSYEQYFGPGTRLTVT.

The rearrangement links TRBV7-3 to TRBJ2-1, with D tentatively TRBD2 (6 bases). Trimming cost V 2 bases and J 0 bases, with 8 bases left between them. In germline, CDR1 is SGHTA, CDR2 FQGTGA. The CDR3 totals 15 residues. The CDR3 here is CASSLLASSYNEQFF. CDR3 nucleotides: TGTGCCAGCAGCTTACTAGCGAGCTCCTACAATGAGCAGTTCTTC. Based on the CDR3 plus reference TRBV7-3 and TRBJ2-1, the full variable domain is GAGVSQTPSNKVTEKGKYVELRCDPISGHTALYWYRQSLGQGPEFLIYFQGTGAADDSGLPNDRFFAVRPEGSVSTLKIQRTERGDSAVYLCASSLLASSYNEQFFGPGTRLTVL.

The chain employs TRBV3-1 (or the pseudogene TRBV3-2) and TRBJ1-2; TRBD1 agrees at 8 bases. V trimming: 2 bases; J trimming: 7 bases; junction bases outside the gene matches: 3. The CDR3 is 13 amino acids. Per the germline V gene, CDR1 is LGHDT and CDR2 is YNNKEL (reference sequence). DNA for the CDR3: TGTGCCAGCAGCCAAACAGGGGGGCCTGGCTACACCTTC. Translated, it gives CASSQTGGPGYTF.

The J gene is TRBJ2-1, the V gene TRBV6-1; TRBD2 matches 7 bases. The V and J ends lost 2 bases and 1 base, in that order; junction bases with no gene match: 8. The CDR3 covers 17 residues. Germline V gene sequence: CDR1 MNHNS, CDR2 SASEGT. CDR3 sequence reads: CASSELGGSSSYNEQFF. The CDR3 region has the DNA TGTGCCAGCAGTGAATTAGGCGGGAGCTCTTCCTACAATGAGCAGTTCTTC.

Here the CDR3 DNA reads TGTGCCAGCAGCTTAAGACGACTAGCGGGAGCTATGACAGATACGCAGTATTTT. As protein: CASSLRRLAGAMTDTQYF. V is TRBV11-3 and J is TRBJ2-3; 12 positions agree with TRBD2. The CDR3 is 18 amino acids. From germline, CDR1 is SGHNT and CDR2 YENEEA. The J segment lost 3 bases and the V segment lost 2 bases, leaving 9 bases of the junction unmatched.

The chain is built from TRBV27 and TRBJ1-1; possibly TRBD1 for D (6 bases). The CDR3 contains 14 residues. The V end lost 5 bases, the J end lost 3 bases, and 13 bases lay between the germline ends. Germline V gene data show CDR1 as MNHEY and CDR2 as SMNVEV (reference sequence). CDR3 amino acids: CASSGRQDDTEAFF. In DNA, the CDR3 is TGTGCCAGCAGTGGAAGACAGGATGACACTGAAGCTTTCTTT.

J is TRBJ2-2 and V is TRBV7-2, with 7 bases identical to TRBD2. The germline gives CDR1 SGHTA, CDR2 FQGNSA. The CDR3 extends over 13 amino acids. The V and J ends lost 6 bases and 4 bases, in that order; junction bases with no gene match: 2. This CDR3 reads CASRPSGTGELFF. The CDR3 DNA reads TGTGCCAGCAGACCTAGCGGCACCGGGGAGCTGTTTTTT.

The chain links TRBV7-6 to TRBJ2-5; 12 bases agree with TRBD1. V lost 5 bases and J lost 3; bases outside the gene matches: 4. The CDR3 consists of 15 residues. Germline V gene data show CDR1 as SGHVS and CDR2 as FNYEAQ. This CDR3 reads CASSTGQGAKETQYF. The CDR3 DNA reads TGTGCCAGCAGCACGGGACAGGGGGCAAAAGAGACCCAGTACTTC.

V usage is TRBV4-2 and J usage is TRBJ2-1; D may be TRBD2 (5 bases). V lost 2 bases and J lost 5, with 13 bases in between. Looked up from germline, CDR1 is LGHNA and CDR2 is YNFKEQ. This CDR3 comprises 15 residues. In nucleotides, the CDR3 is TGTGCCAGCAGCCAACAAAGCGGAGGCGACAATGAGCAGTTCTTC. This translates into CASSQQSGGDNEQFF.

The J gene is TRBJ1-1, the V gene TRBV19; 9 positions match TRBD1. Per germline, CDR1 LNHDA and CDR2 SQIVND (reference sequence). The CDR3 loop spans 14 amino acids. Trimming removed 7 bases from V and 5 bases from J; junction bases left unmatched: 8. CDR3 DNA sequence: TGTGCCAGTACCCCGGGACAGGGATGGACTGAAGCTTTCTTT. Protein: CASTPGQGWTEAFF.

A few counts support this clone. The gene calls are TRBV7-2 and TRBJ2-7, with 13 positions matching TRBD2. The ends lost 5 bases at V and 3 bases at J; junction bases unmatched: 4. The CDR3 loop spans 15 amino acids. Germline assignment: CDR1 SGHTA and CDR2 FQGNSA. In DNA form, the CDR3 reads TGTGCCAGCAGCCCTGGACTAGCGGGAGTCTACGAGCAGTACTTC. It translates to CASSPGLAGVYEQYF.

The gene calls are TRBV4-1 and TRBJ1-4; possible D gene TRBD1, 6 bases. The CDR3 runs to 15 residues. Germline CDR1 MGHRA, CDR2 YSYEKL. Trimming removed 0 bases from V and 3 bases from J, with 8 bases in between. CDR3 region: CASSQDRGSNEKLFF. The CDR3, as DNA: TGCGCCAGCAGCCAAGACAGGGGTTCTAATGAAAAACTGTTTTTT.

The CDR3 region is CASSPGLASGEQFF. The CDR3 nucleotides are TGTGCCAGCAGCCCGGGACTAGCTTCCGGGGAGCAGTTCTTC. The chain has TRBV9 and TRBJ2-1, with 9 bases fitting TRBD2. There are 14 residues in the CDR3. Germline trimming cut 4 bases from V and 10 bases from J; bases unmatched to any gene: 9. CDR1 is SGDLS and CDR2 is YYNGEE in the germline V gene.

The chain employs TRBV19 and TRBJ1-4; D might be TRBD1 (5 bases). CDR3 length: 14 residues. V was cut by 6 bases and J by 5 bases, with 13 bases left in between. Germline V gives CDR1 LNHDA, CDR2 SQIVND (reference sequence). In nucleotides, the CDR3 is TGTGCCAGTAGCGCTGGGGACTGGAATGAAAAACTGTTTTTT. Encoded protein: CASSAGDWNEKLFF.

The chain is built from TRBV5-1 and TRBJ2-1; the match to TRBD2 covers 7 bases. CDR3 length: 16 residues. Germline CDR1 reads SGHRS; CDR2 reads YFSETQ. The V and J ends lost 3 bases and 7 bases, in that order; junction bases with no gene match: 13. CDR3: CASSWDHYGGGNEQFF. Written as DNA, the CDR3 is TGCGCCAGCAGCTGGGACCACTACGGGGGAGGGAATGAGCAGTTCTTC.

This clone was seen more than once but under ten times. The gene calls are TRBV7-2 and TRBJ2-1; D may be TRBD1 (5 bases). Trimming took off 2 bases at V and 2 bases at J, with 7 bases between the two ends. In germline, CDR1 is SGHTA, CDR2 FQGNSA. The CDR3 loop spans 14 amino acids. CDR3 sequence (DNA): TGTGCCAGCAGCTTAAGGACAACCTACAATGAGCAGTTCTTC. Its translation is CASSLRTTYNEQFF.

The gene calls are TRBV27 and TRBJ2-7, with 7 positions matching TRBD1. The V segment lost 8 bases and the J segment 3 bases; nucleotides outside the gene matches: 10. Germline loops: CDR1 MNHEY, CDR2 SMNVEV (reference sequence). The CDR3 is made up of 14 amino acids. Here the CDR3 DNA reads TGTGCCAGCCATAGACAGGGCACGGACTACGAGCAGTACTTC. Amino acid sequence: CASHRQGTDYEQYF.

This chain joins TRBV28 and TRBJ2-5; 12 nucleotides agree with TRBD2. Germline values: CDR1 MDHEN, CDR2 SYDVKM. The CDR3 loop spans 17 amino acids. The J segment lost 1 base and the V segment lost 2 bases, leaving 5 bases of the junction unmatched. The CDR3 is CASSLPLAGGIQETQYF. The CDR3 DNA reads TGTGCCAGCAGTTTACCTCTAGCGGGAGGGATCCAAGAGACCCAGTACTTC.

The rearrangement joins TRBV10-3 to TRBJ1-1; no clear D gene. CDR1 is ENHRY and CDR2 is SYGVKD in the germline V gene. The CDR3 contains 15 residues. Trimming took off 2 bases at V and 3 bases at J, with 13 bases between the two ends. CDR3 nucleotide sequence: TGTGCCATCAGTGAGAGCCTCGGGATGCACACTGAAGCTTTCTTT. Its translation is CAISESLGMHTEAFF.

The V and J genes are TRBV28 and TRBJ1-1, with D maybe TRBD1 (6 bases). V gave up 3 bases and J gave up 4 bases, with 12 bases separating them. The CDR3 runs 14 residues. Germline CDR1 is MDHEN and CDR2 is SYDVKM. The CDR3 DNA follows: TGTGCCAGCAGTTTGGGGGCGAGTGGCACTGAAGCTTTCTTT. This gives the protein CASSLGASGTEAFF.

V usage is TRBV6-2 or TRBV6-3 and J usage is TRBJ1-1; D gene unclear. The germline gives CDR1 MNHEY, CDR2 SVGEGT. This CDR3 contains 14 residues. With 2 bases removed from V and 0 bases from J, the gap between germline ends came to 7 bases. The CDR3 bases are TGTGCCAGCAGTTACGGGCTTATGAACACTGAAGCTTTCTTT. Its protein is CASSYGLMNTEAFF.

This chain links TRBV10-2 with TRBJ2-1; TRBD2 might be the D (5 bases). Trimming removed 7 bases from V and 8 bases from J, with 21 bases in between. This CDR3 is 15 amino acids long. Germline CDR1 and CDR2: WSHSY and SAAADI. The CDR3 coding sequence is TGCGCCAGCAAAGAAGGACCTAGCCTAGGCGATGAGCAGTTCTTC. Its translation: CASKEGPSLGDEQFF.

This chain joins TRBV20-1 and TRBJ2-1; no clear D. The CDR3 is 11 amino acids. Between the trimmed V and J ends, which lost 6 bases and 12 bases, there was a span of 15 bases. In germline, CDR1 is DFQATT, CDR2 SNEGSKA (reference sequence). CDR3 coding DNA: TGCAGTGCAAGACACAGCTTTGGGCAGTTCTTC. As protein: CSARHSFGQFF.

The V call is TRBV5-6, the J call TRBJ1-3; 8 positions match TRBD1. Germline values: CDR1 SGHDT, CDR2 YYEEEE. The CDR3 extends over 17 amino acids. V gave up 4 bases and J gave up 1 base; unmatched junction bases: 10. The CDR3 here is CASSRSTGVGSGNTIYF. As DNA, the CDR3 is TGTGCCAGCAGCCGATCGACAGGGGTTGGTTCTGGAAACACCATATATTTT.